This entry lists 17 T cell receptor beta chains sequenced from one sample in a study of Graves' ophthalmopathy and Graves' hyperthyroidism. RNA transcripts yielded amplified TCR beta CDR3 regions. First-round RT-PCR with HTBI primers preceded a second-round multiplex PCR. TCRdb re-derived calls from the multiplex PCR reads in MiXCR, one entry per CDR3 protein. Of 1 million to 1.3 million distinct CDR3 sequences listed, about two fifths were seen once; the top ten hold around 10%. Sequenced: peripheral blood or thyroid tissue (not recorded which). The receptors were gathered from an adult man with Graves' hyperthyroidism.

The chain uses TRBV5-8 and TRBJ1-4; D might be TRBD1 (5 bases). V dropped 5 bases and J dropped 10 bases, with 18 bases sitting between them. The CDR3 extends over 14 amino acids. Germline V gives CDR1 SGHTS, CDR2 YDEGEE. In DNA, the CDR3 is TGTGCCAGCAGACCACCGATGGGGAGGGGAAAACTGTTTTTT. It specifies CASRPPMGRGKLFF.

Many counts were recorded for this clonotype. The rearrangement uses TRBV2 and TRBJ2-7; D possibly corresponds to TRBD1 (6 bases). CDR1 SNHLY and CDR2 FYNNEI come from the germline V gene. V shed 6 bases and J shed 6 bases, with 12 bases lying between them. The CDR3 totals 12 residues. The CDR3 reads CASRSAGVEQYF. The CDR3, as DNA: TGTGCCAGCAGAAGTGCAGGGGTCGAGCAGTACTTC.

This clonotype was observed a handful of times. The CDR3 bases are TGTGCCAGCAGCTTCAGGGGAGGGTACCACGAGCAGTACTTC. It yields the protein CASSFRGGYHEQYF. V gene TRBV11-3 combines with J gene TRBJ2-7; tentative D call: TRBD2 (7 bases). The CDR3 is 14 residues long. CDR1 is SGHNT, CDR2 YENEEA, per germline. Trimming cost V 3 bases and J 5 bases, with 14 bases left between them. The full variable domain, completed using reference TRBV11-3 and TRBJ2-7, is EAGVVQSPRYKIIEKKQPVAFWCNPISGHNTLYWYLQNLGQGPELLIRYENEEAVDDSQLPKDRFSAERLKGVDSTLKIQPAELGDSAVYLCASSFRGGYHEQYFGPGTRLTVT.

The J gene is TRBJ2-5, the V gene TRBV28; no definite D call. This CDR3 contains 15 residues. The germline V gene encodes CDR1 MDHEN and CDR2 SYDVKM. Trimming left V 4 bases short and J 2 bases short, with 14 bases between. The chain's CDR3 is CASSYNWQGQETQYF. The CDR3 DNA is TGTGCCAGCAGTTATAACTGGCAAGGACAAGAGACCCAGTACTTC.

For the CDR3, the DNA is TGTGCCAGCACCCCCGCGGGCGCCACTGAAGCTTTCTTT. Amino acid sequence: CASTPAGATEAFF. This chain links TRBV11-1 with TRBJ1-1, with unresolved D. V lost 7 bases and J lost 4, with 13 bases in between. Germline V gene data show CDR1 as SGHAT and CDR2 as FQDESV (reference sequence). The CDR3 contains 13 residues.

This clonotype was seen repeatedly, ten times or more. The V call is TRBV4-1, the J call TRBJ1-3; no firm D call. V was pared by 3 bases and J by 0 bases, with 15 bases between. The CDR3 extends over 17 amino acids. Germline V gene lookup returns CDR1 MGHRA and CDR2 YSYEKL. The CDR3 spells CASSHLRTAGSGNTIYF. Here the CDR3 DNA reads TGCGCCAGCAGCCACCTCCGGACGGCGGGCTCTGGAAACACCATATATTTT.

This clonotype was found many times. The chain joins TRBV5-1 to TRBJ1-1; unclear D gene. Trimming left V 4 bases short and J 5 bases short, with 15 bases between. The CDR3 has 14 amino acids. Germline lookup yields CDR1 SGHRS and CDR2 YFSETQ. CDR3 sequence: CASSRFFSGTEAFF. CDR3 coding DNA: TGCGCCAGCAGCCGGTTTTTTTCAGGAACTGAAGCTTTCTTT.

This clonotype was seen a handful of times. This chain joins TRBV29-1 and TRBJ1-1, with 8 bases fitting TRBD1. Germline trimming cut 0 bases from V and 11 bases from J; bases unmatched to any gene: 8. The CDR3 is 13 amino acids. Germline-derived CDR1 and CDR2 are SQVTM and ANQGSEA. The CDR3 reads CSVEDWRQGFAFF. CDR3 coding DNA: TGCAGCGTTGAAGATTGGAGACAGGGGTTCGCTTTCTTT.

This clonotype has more than one count but fewer than ten. This sequence joins TRBV7-8 and TRBJ2-5; 9 nucleotides agree with TRBD2. The CDR3 is made up of 18 amino acids. The V gene end was trimmed by 5 bases and the J gene end by 5 bases; junction bases not matched to a gene: 18. Germline V gene lookup returns CDR1 SGHVS and CDR2 FQNEAQ. The CDR3 here is CASSPPGASGAPVETQYF. The CDR3 region has the DNA TGTGCCAGCAGCCCCCCGGGGGCTAGCGGGGCCCCTGTCGAGACCCAGTACTTC.

The chain links TRBV20-1 to TRBJ2-3, with TRBD1 as a possible D gene (5 bases). The CDR3 is 12 residues long. The V end was cut by 5 bases, the J end by 2 bases, with 8 bases between. Germline loops: CDR1 DFQATT, CDR2 SNEGSKA (reference sequence). The CDR3 DNA sequence: TGCAGTGCTCAGGACACCACAGATACGCAGTATTTT. Its protein product is CSAQDTTDTQYF.

As concerns this clonotype: This may arise from a read error, as a much more abundant clone is one base away. V is TRBV5-1 and J is TRBJ1-1, with 10 bases that match TRBD1. The length of the CDR3 is 19 residues. The trim removed 2 bases at V and 7 bases at J, leaving 20 bases unmatched. Germline-derived CDR1 and CDR2 are SGHRS and YFSETQ. CDR3 amino acids: CASSLGGQGPRLQHSEAFF. The CDR3 nucleotides read TGCGCCAGCAGCTTAGGGGGACAGGGGCCTCGACTGCAGCACAGTGAAGCTTTCTTT.

About this clonotype: A much larger clone is a single base away; this may be a read error. The chain has TRBV20-1 and TRBJ1-5, with D unresolved. Trimming removed 4 bases at V and 7 bases at J, with 14 bases between. Germline V gene sequence: CDR1 DFQATT, CDR2 SNEGSKA (reference sequence). The CDR3 has 13 amino acids. DNA for the CDR3: TGCAGTGCTACGAGTGGGGTCCAACAGCCCCAGCATTTT. The encoded protein is CSATSGVQQPQHF.

The gene calls are TRBV7-2 and TRBJ1-1; TRBD1 aligns across 10 bases. Germline trimming cut 5 bases from V and 6 bases from J; bases unmatched to any gene: 6. The germline V gene encodes CDR1 SGHTA and CDR2 FQGNSA. This CDR3 spans 14 amino acids. The CDR3 nucleotides are TGTGCCAGCAGCACCCAGACAGGGGGCCCTGAAGCTTTCTTT. It translates to CASSTQTGGPEAFF.

A remark on this clonotype: A much larger clone sits a single nucleotide away, making a read error possible. This chain joins TRBV10-3 and TRBJ1-2; D uncertain. CDR3 length: 11 residues. Trimming left V 4 bases short and J 8 bases short, with 8 bases between. Germline V gene data show CDR1 as ENHRY and CDR2 as SYGVKD. CDR3 sequence: CAISGSRGYTF. CDR3 DNA sequence: TGTGCCATCAGTGGCAGCAGGGGCTACACCTTC.

The V gene is TRBV18, the J gene TRBJ2-7, with D perhaps matching TRBD2 (5 bases). V shed 2 bases and J shed 9 bases, with 14 bases lying between them. CDR1 and CDR2 from the germline V gene are KGHSH and LQKENI. The CDR3 has 13 residues. CDR3 sequence: CASSPTFTRAQYF. As DNA, the CDR3 is TGTGCCAGCTCACCAACATTTACGAGGGCGCAGTACTTC.

This clonotype has at least ten counts. The rearrangement links TRBV7-2 to TRBJ1-5; unclear D gene. V lost 1 base to trimming and J lost 1 base, with 5 bases between them. This CDR3 has 14 residues. Germline loops: CDR1 SGHTA, CDR2 FQGNSA. The CDR3 DNA follows: TGTGCCAGCAGCTTAGATATCAGCAATCAGCCCCAGCATTTT. It translates to CASSLDISNQPQHF.

This chain joins TRBV11-2 and TRBJ1-5; TRBD1 is a possible D gene (6 bases). V was trimmed by 3 bases and J by 4 bases, leaving 10 bases between them. There are 14 residues in the CDR3. Per the germline V gene, CDR1 is SGHAT and CDR2 is FQNNGV. This CDR3 is CASSLGHGNQPQHF. The CDR3 DNA is TGTGCCAGCAGCTTGGGACACGGAAATCAGCCCCAGCATTTT.